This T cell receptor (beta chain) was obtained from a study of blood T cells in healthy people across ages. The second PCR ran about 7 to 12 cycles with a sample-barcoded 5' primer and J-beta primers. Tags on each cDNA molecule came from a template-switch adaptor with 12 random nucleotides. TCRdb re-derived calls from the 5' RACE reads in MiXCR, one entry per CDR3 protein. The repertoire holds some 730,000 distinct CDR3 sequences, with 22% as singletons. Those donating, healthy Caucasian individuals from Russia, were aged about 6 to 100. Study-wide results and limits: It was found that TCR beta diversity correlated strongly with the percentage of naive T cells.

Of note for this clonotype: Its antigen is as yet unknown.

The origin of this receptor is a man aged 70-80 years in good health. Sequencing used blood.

This CDR3 reads CASSFSVGIEYEQYF. The CDR3 region has the DNA TGTGCCAGCAGCTTTTCCGTGGGGATAGAGTACGAGCAGTACTTC. The chain uses TRBV7-9 and TRBJ2-7, with D uncertain. Germline V lookup: CDR1 SEHNR, CDR2 FQNEAQ (reference sequence). V was clipped by 3 bases and J by 4 bases, with 16 bases between them. CDR3 length: 15 residues.